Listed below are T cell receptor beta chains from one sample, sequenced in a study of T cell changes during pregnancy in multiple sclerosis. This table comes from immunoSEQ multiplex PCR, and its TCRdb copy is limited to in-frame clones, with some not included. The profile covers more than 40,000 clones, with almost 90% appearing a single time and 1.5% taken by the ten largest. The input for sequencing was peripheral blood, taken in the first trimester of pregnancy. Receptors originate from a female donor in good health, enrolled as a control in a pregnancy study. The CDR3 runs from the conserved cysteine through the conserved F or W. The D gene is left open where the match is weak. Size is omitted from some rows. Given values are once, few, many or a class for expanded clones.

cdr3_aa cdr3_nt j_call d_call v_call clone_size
CASSGPGLANPGNTIYF TGTGCCAGCAGTGGGCCAGGGCTGGCTAACCCTGGAAACACCATATATTTT TRBJ1-3 - TRBV27 -
CASSLAGNYGYTF TGTGCCAGCAGCTTGGCGGGGAACTATGGCTACACCTTC TRBJ1-2 - TRBV5-6 -
CASTQGEDRGTNTGELFF TGTGCCAGCACTCAAGGTGAGGACAGGGGCACCAACACCGGGGAGCTGTTTTTT TRBJ2-2 TRBD1 TRBV6-8 -
CASRPRRQSNQPQHF TGTGCCAGTAGACCCCGGAGACAGAGCAATCAGCCCCAGCATTTT TRBJ1-5 - TRBV19 -
CASSSRTGEETQYF TGTGCCAGCAGCTCGCGCACAGGGGAAGAGACCCAGTACTTC TRBJ2-5 TRBD1 TRBV14 -
CASSELAGEETQYF TGTGCCAGCAGTGAACTAGCGGGAGAAGAGACCCAGTACTTC TRBJ2-5 TRBD2 TRBV25-1 -
CASSSVGFSGGGSYNEQFF TGTGCCAGCAGCTCAGTAGGCTTTTCGGGGGGTGGGTCCTACAATGAGCAGTTCTTC TRBJ2-1 TRBD2 TRBV11-2 -
CASLGTSNEQYF TGCGCCAGCTTGGGGACTAGCAACGAGCAGTACTTC TRBJ2-7 TRBD2 TRBV10-2 -
CASSLGQNYGYTF TGTGCCAGCAGCTTGGGTCAGAACTATGGCTACACCTTC TRBJ1-2 - TRBV5-6 -
CASSTGGNYGYTF TGTGCCAGCTCTACCGGGGGTAACTATGGCTACACCTTC TRBJ1-2 - TRBV18 -
CASSYFVSGELFF TGTGCCAGCAGCTACTTTGTGTCCGGGGAGCTGTTTTTT TRBJ2-2 - TRBV27 -
CASTLQGIGGELFF TGCGCCAGCACTTTACAGGGAATCGGCGGGGAGCTGTTTTTT TRBJ2-2 - TRBV5-1 -
CATSSSGRLDTQYF TGTGCCACCAGCAGTAGCGGGAGGTTGGATACGCAGTATTTT TRBJ2-3 TRBD2 TRBV15 -
CAWRRGGGQPQHF TGTGCCTGGAGGCGGGGCGGAGGACAGCCCCAGCATTTT TRBJ1-5 - TRBV30 -
CSAMTREQFF TGCAGTGCTATGACAAGAGAGCAGTTCTTC TRBJ2-1 - TRBV20-1 once
CASSLELADNEQFF TGCGCCAGCAGCTTAGAGCTAGCGGACAATGAGCAGTTCTTC TRBJ2-1 TRBD2 TRBV5-1 -
CASSRNDRGLTEAFF TGTGCCAGCAGTCGAAACGACAGGGGGCTGACTGAAGCTTTCTTT TRBJ1-1 TRBD1 TRBV6-5 few
CASSLGQSPNYGYTF TGTGCCAGCAGCTTAGGACAGTCCCCCAACTATGGCTACACCTTC TRBJ1-2 - TRBV7-9 -
CASSIGTSGSGQFF TGTGCCAGCAGCATCGGGACTAGCGGGAGCGGGCAGTTCTTC TRBJ2-1 TRBD2 TRBV11-3 -
CASSESWTGGEKLFF TGTGCCAGCAGTGAATCTTGGACCGGGGGTGAAAAACTGTTTTTT TRBJ1-4 - TRBV2 -
CASSLRRQGLYEKLFF TGCGCCAGCAGTCTCCGACGACAGGGGCTATATGAAAAACTGTTTTTT TRBJ1-4 TRBD1 TRBV23-1 once
CSARVAERQYF TGCAGTGCTAGAGTTGCGGAAAGGCAGTATTTT TRBJ2-3 - TRBV20-1 -
CASRTDWAMFNEQFF TGTGCCAGTAGGACCGATTGGGCAATGTTCAATGAGCAGTTCTTC TRBJ2-1 - TRBV19 -